Listed below are T cell receptor beta chains from one sample, sequenced in a study of shared T cell receptors in the human thymus. Sequencing was performed with immunoSEQ multiplex PCR; in TCRdb, only in-frame clones are kept and a portion is missing. Of more than 550,000 clones listed, 70% to 90% are singletons. These data were likewise used in another study, on human thymus T cells.

The specimen sequenced was thymocytes. The receptors were sampled from a girl in the first two years of life with a congenital heart defect. The conserved cysteine and the conserved F or W are not part of the CDR3 here.

J	V	CDR3
TRBJ1-6	TRBV7-8	ASSLVLQNSPLH
TRBJ1-1	TRBV18	ASSPRQGGDTEAF
TRBJ2-7	TRBV2	ASRAGGPYEQY
TRBJ1-3	TRBV9	ASSQRDCGNTIY
TRBJ2-7	TRBV18	ASSPLQKHEPHEQY
TRBJ1-1	TRBV7-8	ASTKRGPPVTEAF
TRBJ1-3	TRBV28	ASSWVWAPGSGNTIY
TRBJ2-1	TRBV6-5	ASSYLGTIYNEQF
TRBJ2-1	TRBV14	ASARQGRGLTSGGANEQF
TRBJ2-2	TRBV19	ASSSAHDPRGGAPGELF
TRBJ1-2	TRBV28	ASSFPRQGTKLSYGYT
TRBJ2-1	TRBV19	ASSELFRGPRNEQF
TRBJ2-1	TRBV19	ASSLTRNNEQF
TRBJ1-2	TRBV9	ASSVDGNYGYT
TRBJ2-7	TRBV5-1	ASSPEPGQGSYEQY